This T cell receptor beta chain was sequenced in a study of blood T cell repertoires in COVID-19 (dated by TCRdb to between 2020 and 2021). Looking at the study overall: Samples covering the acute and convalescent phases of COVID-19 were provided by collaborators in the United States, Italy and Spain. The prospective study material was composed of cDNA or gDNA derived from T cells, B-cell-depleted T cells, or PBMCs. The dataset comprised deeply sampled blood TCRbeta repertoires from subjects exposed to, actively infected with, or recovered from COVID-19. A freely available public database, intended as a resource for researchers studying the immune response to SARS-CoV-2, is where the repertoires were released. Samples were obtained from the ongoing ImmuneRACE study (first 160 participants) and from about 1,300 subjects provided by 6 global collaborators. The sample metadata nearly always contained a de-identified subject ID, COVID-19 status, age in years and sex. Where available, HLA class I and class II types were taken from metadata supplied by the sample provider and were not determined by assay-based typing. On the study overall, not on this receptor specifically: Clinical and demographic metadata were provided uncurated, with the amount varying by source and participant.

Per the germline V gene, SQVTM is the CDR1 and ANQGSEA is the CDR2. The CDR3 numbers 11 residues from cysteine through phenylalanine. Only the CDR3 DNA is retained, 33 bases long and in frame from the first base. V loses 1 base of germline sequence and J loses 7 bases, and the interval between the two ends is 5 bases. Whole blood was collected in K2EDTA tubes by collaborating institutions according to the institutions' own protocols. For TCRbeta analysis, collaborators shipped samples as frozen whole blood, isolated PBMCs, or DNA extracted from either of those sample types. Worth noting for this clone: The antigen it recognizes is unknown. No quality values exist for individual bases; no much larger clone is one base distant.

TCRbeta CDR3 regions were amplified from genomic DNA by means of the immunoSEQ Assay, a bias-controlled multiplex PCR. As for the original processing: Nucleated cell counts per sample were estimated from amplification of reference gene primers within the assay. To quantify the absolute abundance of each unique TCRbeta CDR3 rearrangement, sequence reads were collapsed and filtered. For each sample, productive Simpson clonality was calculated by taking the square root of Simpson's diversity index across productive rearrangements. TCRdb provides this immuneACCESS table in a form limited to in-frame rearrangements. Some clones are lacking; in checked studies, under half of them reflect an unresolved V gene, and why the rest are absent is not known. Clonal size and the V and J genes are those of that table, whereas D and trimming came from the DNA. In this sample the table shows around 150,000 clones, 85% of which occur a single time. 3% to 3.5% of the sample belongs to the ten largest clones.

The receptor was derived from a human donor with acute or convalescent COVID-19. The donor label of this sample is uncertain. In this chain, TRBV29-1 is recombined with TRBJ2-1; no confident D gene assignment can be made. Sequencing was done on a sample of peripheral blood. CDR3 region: CSVEGRNEQFF. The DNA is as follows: TGCAGCGTTGAAGGTCGTAATGAGCAGTTCTTC.